These 11 T cell receptor beta chains originate from one sample sequenced in a study of blood T cell repertoires in COVID-19. Repertoires were generated with immunoSEQ multiplex PCR, while TCRdb's copy carries only in-frame clones and drops some. The sample contains about 380,000 clones, roughly 86% of which appear only once. The specimen was peripheral blood. Receptor source: a human donor with acute or convalescent COVID-19. The donor label of this sample is uncertain.

This chain uses TRBV5-6 with TRBJ2-7, with 11 nucleotides matching TRBD1. V was clipped by 2 bases and J by 2 bases; unmatched bases: 3. There are 15 residues in the CDR3. Germline V gene data show CDR1 as SGHDT and CDR2 as YYEEEE. CDR3 loop: CASSFMDRGPYEQYF. DNA for the CDR3: TGTGCCAGCAGCTTTATGGACAGGGGGCCCTACGAGCAGTACTTC. Full variable domain (rest looked up from reference TRBV5-6 and TRBJ2-7): DAGVTQSPTHLIKTRGQQVTLRCSPKSGHDTVSWYQQALGQGPQFIFQYYEEEERQRGNFPDRFSGHQFPNYSSELNVNALLLGDSALYLCASSFMDRGPYEQYFGPGTRLTVT.

The chain employs TRBV5-1 and TRBJ1-2, with 7 bases aligning to TRBD1. The germline CDR1 and CDR2 sequences are SGHRS and YFSETQ. V gave up 1 base and J gave up 3 bases; unmatched junction bases: 9. This CDR3 region has 16 residues. The CDR3 DNA is TGCGCCAGCAGCTTGAAGGGACAGTCCGACTACTATGGCTACACCTTC. As protein: CASSLKGQSDYYGYTF. The full variable domain, with the rest looked up from reference TRBV5-1 and TRBJ1-2, is KAGVTQTPRYLIKTRGQQVTLSCSPISGHRSVSWYQQTPGQGLQFLFEYFSETQRNKGNFPGRFSGRQFSNSRSEMNVSTLELGDSALYLCASSLKGQSDYYGYTFGSGTRLTVV.

The chain links TRBV7-6 to TRBJ1-2; the D is unclear. The CDR3 spans 15 residues. Trimming took off 1 base at V and 5 bases at J, with 14 bases between the two ends. The V gene's germline CDR1 is SGHVS and CDR2 FNYEAQ. Written as DNA, the CDR3 is TGTGCCAGCAGCTTAGGCGGCAGATCTAGTTATGGCTACACCTTC. Translating it yields CASSLGGRSSYGYTF. The full variable domain, its missing parts supplied by reference TRBV7-6 and TRBJ1-2, is GAGVSQSPRYKVTKRGQDVALRCDPISGHVSLYWYRQALGQGPEFLTYFNYEAQQDKSGLPNDRFSAERPEGSISTLTIQRTEQRDSAMYRCASSLGGRSSYGYTFGSGTRLTVV.

This clone was recorded once. The chain recombines TRBV19 with TRBJ1-1; 7 bases are shared with TRBD1. CDR1 and CDR2 (germline): LNHDA, SQIVND (reference sequence). V lost 3 bases, J lost 1 base, and 20 bases stayed unmatched. The CDR3 runs to 20 residues. CDR3 nucleotide sequence: TGTGCCAGTAGTATCTCCTTTTCGTTAGGACAGGACCGAAAGAACACTGAAGCTTTCTTT. It translates to CASSISFSLGQDRKNTEAFF.

This clone was seen only a few times. V is TRBV10-2 and J is TRBJ1-5; 9 nucleotides align to TRBD1. The CDR3 is 15 amino acids. Per germline, CDR1 WSHSY and CDR2 SAAADI. J was trimmed by 7 bases and V by 0 bases; bases with no gene match: 4. CDR3 sequence (DNA): TGCGCCAGCAGTGAGTCGACAGGGGGACGGCAGCCCCAGCATTTT. Encoded protein: CASSESTGGRQPQHF.

The chain links TRBV28 to TRBJ1-2, with D hard to call. Looked up from germline, CDR1 is MDHEN and CDR2 is SYDVKM. V was clipped by 7 bases and J by 13 bases, with 16 bases between them. The CDR3 runs to 11 residues. CDR3 residues: CASTDLSFTTF. CDR3 sequence (DNA): TGTGCCAGCACTGATCTCAGTTTCACCACCTTC.

This chain uses TRBV5-5 with TRBJ2-5; 8 positions match TRBD2. Germline V gives CDR1 SGHKS, CDR2 YYEKEE (reference sequence). Unmatched junction bases numbered 13, after V lost 6 bases and J lost 3 bases. The CDR3 has 16 residues. The CDR3 bases are TGTGCCAGCACCCGATTAGCGGGGAGTGGGGAAGAGACCCAGTACTTC. It yields the protein CASTRLAGSGEETQYF. The entire variable domain, with the rest obtained from reference TRBV5-5 and TRBJ2-5, is as follows: DAGVTQSPTHLIKTRGQQVTLRCSPISGHKSVSWYQQVLGQGPQFIFQYYEKEERGRGNFPDRFSARQFPNYSSELNVNALLLGDSALYLCASTRLAGSGEETQYFGPGTRLLVL.

The gene calls are TRBV3-1 (or the pseudogene TRBV3-2) and TRBJ2-1; 8 bases line up with TRBD2. J lost 3 bases, V lost 5 bases, and 9 bases had no gene match. Germline V gene data show CDR1 as LGHDT and CDR2 as YNNKEL (reference sequence). The CDR3 has 16 residues. CDR3 in DNA: TGTGCCAGCAGCGCCGGGGGGGCCAGGATCTACAATGAGCAGTTCTTC. Translating gives CASSAGGARIYNEQFF.

The chain combines TRBV28 with TRBJ1-2, with 10 bases matching TRBD1. Germline V gene data show CDR1 as MDHEN and CDR2 as SYDVKM. This CDR3 has 13 residues. The V and J ends lost 5 bases and 8 bases, in that order; junction bases with no gene match: 5. In DNA, the CDR3 is TGTGCCAGCAGTCGACAGGGGGCGACGGGCTACACCTTC. Protein: CASSRQGATGYTF.

This chain joins TRBV6-1 and TRBJ1-3, with D possibly TRBD1 on 5 matching bases. The V end lost 4 bases, the J end lost 0 bases, and 13 bases lay between the germline ends. CDR3 size: 16 residues. The V gene's germline CDR1 is MNHNS and CDR2 SASEGT. CDR3 protein: CASSVLDTFSGNTIYF. In DNA form, the CDR3 reads TGTGCCAGCAGTGTCCTGGACACTTTCTCTGGAAACACCATATATTTT.

The chain uses TRBV6-6 and TRBJ2-1; perhaps TRBD2 as D (7 bases). The germline V gene encodes CDR1 MNHNY and CDR2 SVGAGI (reference sequence). V was pared by 6 bases and J by 9 bases, with 18 bases between. The CDR3 consists of 14 residues. The CDR3 nucleotides read TGTGCCAGCAGGGGGGGCGGGAGTATAGGTGAGCAGTTCTTC. It specifies CASRGGGSIGEQFF.